The following is a TCR beta chain sequence with its context. Sampling of each patient yielded between 1 and 8 specimens, collected pretreatment and on-treatment. The data were taken from a study of PD-L1 blockade in urothelial cancer. Study information: Timepoints chosen for blood analysis were 3 weeks (second dose) and 6 weeks after treatment start.

Each PCR contained spiked-in synthetic TCR analog templates. Sequenced by immunoSEQ multiplex PCR; TCRdb stores in-frame clones only, minus some. The table records 15,000 to 20,000 clones, about 85% of them present only once. Germline V gene lookup returns CDR1 SGHNT and CDR2 YENEEA. V was pared by 4 bases and J by 3 bases, with 8 bases between. This CDR3 comprises 13 residues. The receptor's source is a man between 45 and 60 years old with urothelial cancer. The sample in question was PBMCs, obtained around atezolizumab (anti-PD-L1) treatment. The J gene is TRBJ2-3, the V gene TRBV11-3; D may be TRBD1 (5 bases). The CDR3 loop is CASSSRVTDTQYF. For the CDR3, the DNA is TGTGCCAGCAGCTCCAGGGTAACAGATACGCAGTATTTT.